The clone carrying this T cell receptor beta chain has more than one count but fewer than ten. Its antigen is still unknown. This sample was included in a study of beta chain features in type 1 diabetes. In the study overall: No age, gender or cell yield differences were seen between patients and healthy donors. Summed over all samples, the examined sorted cells came to fewer than 120 million. Study findings and constraints: All four CD4+ subsets of Type 1 diabetes patients contained TCRB CDR3s that were moderately but significantly shorter. Researchers could not determine here whether HLA type influences TCRB rearrangement.

This CDR3 is built from 13 residues. CDR1 SQVTM and CDR2 ANQGSEA come from the germline V gene. J was trimmed by 7 bases and V by 6 bases; bases with no gene match: 5. Sorting based on CD45RO/CCR7/CD25/CD127/CD95/CD27 separated CD4+ naive, central memory, regulatory and stem cell-like memory cells. Reverse transcription of all isolated RNA meant that expressed TCRB transcripts were sequenced. Clones were sequenced by immunoSEQ multiplex PCR, and TCRdb holds only the in-frame ones, with some missing. The sample lists about 260,000 clones; approximately 25% were seen once. Sequenced: naive CD4+ T cells from blood. The receptor's source is a woman between 25 and 40 years old with type 1 diabetes. The V call is TRBV29-1, the J call TRBJ2-2; 10 positions match TRBD1. The CDR3 region has the DNA TGCAGCGTGCGACAGGGGGCAATCGGGGAGCTGTTTTTT. Translated, it gives CSVRQGAIGELFF.